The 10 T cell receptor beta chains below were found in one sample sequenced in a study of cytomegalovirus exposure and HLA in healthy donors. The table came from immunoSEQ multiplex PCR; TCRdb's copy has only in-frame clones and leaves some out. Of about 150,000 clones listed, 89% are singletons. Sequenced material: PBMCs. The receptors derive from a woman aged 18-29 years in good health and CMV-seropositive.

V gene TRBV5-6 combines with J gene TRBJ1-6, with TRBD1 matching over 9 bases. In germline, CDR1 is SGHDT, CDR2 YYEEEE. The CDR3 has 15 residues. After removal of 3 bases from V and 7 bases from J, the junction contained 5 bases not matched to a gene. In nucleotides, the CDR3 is TGTGCCAGCAGCTATCGGACAGGGGCAAATTCACCCCTCCACTTT. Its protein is CASSYRTGANSPLHF.

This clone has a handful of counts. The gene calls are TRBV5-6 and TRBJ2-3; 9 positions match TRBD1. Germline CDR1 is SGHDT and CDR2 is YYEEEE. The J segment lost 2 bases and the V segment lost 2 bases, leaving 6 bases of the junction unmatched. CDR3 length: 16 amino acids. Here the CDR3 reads CASSLPDRGSTDTQYF. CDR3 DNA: TGTGCCAGCAGCTTACCGGACAGGGGATCCACAGATACGCAGTATTTT.

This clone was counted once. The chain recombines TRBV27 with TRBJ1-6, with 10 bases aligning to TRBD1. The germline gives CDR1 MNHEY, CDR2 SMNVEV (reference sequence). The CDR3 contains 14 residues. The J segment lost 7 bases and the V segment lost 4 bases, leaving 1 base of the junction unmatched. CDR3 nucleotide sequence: TGTGCCAGCAGTTGGGGACAGGGGAATTCACCCCTCCACTTT. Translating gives CASSWGQGNSPLHF.

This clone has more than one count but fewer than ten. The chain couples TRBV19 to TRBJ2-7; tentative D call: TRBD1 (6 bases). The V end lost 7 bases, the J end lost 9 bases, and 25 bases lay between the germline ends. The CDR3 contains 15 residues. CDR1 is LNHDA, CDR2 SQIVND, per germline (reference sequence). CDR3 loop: CASKGERGMTAGQYF. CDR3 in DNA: TGTGCCAGTAAGGGGGAGAGGGGGATGACTGCTGGGCAGTACTTC.

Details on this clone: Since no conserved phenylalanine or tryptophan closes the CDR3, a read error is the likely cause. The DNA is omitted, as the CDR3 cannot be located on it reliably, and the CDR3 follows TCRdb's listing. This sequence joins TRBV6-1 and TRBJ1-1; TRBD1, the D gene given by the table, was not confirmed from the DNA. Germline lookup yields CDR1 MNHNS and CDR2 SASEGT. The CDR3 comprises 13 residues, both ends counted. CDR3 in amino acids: CASSEAEWDTPTH.

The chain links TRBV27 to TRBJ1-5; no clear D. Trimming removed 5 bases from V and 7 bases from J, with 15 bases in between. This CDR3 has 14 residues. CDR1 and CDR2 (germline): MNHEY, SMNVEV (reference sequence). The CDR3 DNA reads TGTGCCAGCAGTGTGAACAGACTAGGGCAGCCCCAGCATTTT. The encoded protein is CASSVNRLGQPQHF.

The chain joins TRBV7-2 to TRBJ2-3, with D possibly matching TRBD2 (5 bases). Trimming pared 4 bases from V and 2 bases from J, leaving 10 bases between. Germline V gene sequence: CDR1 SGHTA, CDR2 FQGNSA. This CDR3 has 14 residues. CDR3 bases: TGTGCCAGCAGCTCGGGGAGAGTCACAGATACGCAGTATTTT. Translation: CASSSGRVTDTQYF.

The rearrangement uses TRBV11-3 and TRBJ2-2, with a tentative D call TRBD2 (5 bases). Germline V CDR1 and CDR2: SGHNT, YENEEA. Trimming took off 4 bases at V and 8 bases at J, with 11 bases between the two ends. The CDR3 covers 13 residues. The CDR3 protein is CASSYGLSGELFF. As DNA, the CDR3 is TGTGCCAGCAGCTACGGACTTTCGGGGGAGCTGTTTTTT.

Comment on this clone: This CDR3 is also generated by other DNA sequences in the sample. The CDR3 nucleotides are TGTGCCAGCAGTTTACTTAATCAGCCCCAGCATTTT. Translated, it gives CASSLLNQPQHF. The chain couples TRBV28 to TRBJ1-5; D remains unclear. Germline V gene lookup returns CDR1 MDHEN and CDR2 SYDVKM. V was shortened by 2 bases and J by 4 bases, with 3 bases between the two germline ends. CDR3 length: 12 amino acids.

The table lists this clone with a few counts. The CDR3 loop is CASSQDGTTGLIYEQYF. In nucleotides, the CDR3 is TGCGCCAGCAGCCAAGATGGGACGACAGGGCTTATCTACGAGCAGTACTTC. The chain couples TRBV4-1 to TRBJ2-7; 7 positions agree with TRBD1. The V segment lost 0 bases and the J segment 3 bases; nucleotides outside the gene matches: 11. Germline assignment: CDR1 MGHRA and CDR2 YSYEKL. This CDR3 region has 17 residues.